The 29 T cell receptor beta chains listed next were all sequenced from one sample in a study of blood T cell repertoires in COVID-19. TCRdb's copy holds only in-frame clones and misses some; the assay was immunoSEQ multiplex PCR. The data contain approximately 90,000 clones, more than 80% of them singletons. Sequenced: peripheral blood. These receptors were collected from an elderly woman with acute or convalescent COVID-19.

This sequence joins TRBV5-1 and TRBJ1-2, with 12 bases fitting TRBD1. Germline V CDR1 and CDR2: SGHRS, YFSETQ. J was trimmed by 8 bases and V by 4 bases; bases with no gene match: 15. This CDR3 has 17 residues. CDR3 nucleotides: TGCGCCAGCAGCGCCGCCGGGACAGGGGGCCGCCCCGGAGGCTACACCTTC. Encoded protein: CASSAAGTGGRPGGYTF.

The V and J genes are TRBV20-1 and TRBJ1-1, with D perhaps TRBD1 (6 bases). Per germline, CDR1 DFQATT and CDR2 SNEGSKA (reference sequence). CDR3 length equals 11 residues. V gave up 1 base and J gave up 11 bases, with 11 bases separating them. The CDR3 loop is CSARGTALAFF. As DNA, the CDR3 is TGCAGTGCTAGAGGGACAGCTCTGGCTTTCTTT.

The J gene is TRBJ1-2, the V gene TRBV2; maybe TRBD1 (5 bases). V dropped 2 bases and J dropped 4 bases, with 11 bases sitting between them. Germline assignment: CDR1 SNHLY and CDR2 FYNNEI. The CDR3 is 14 amino acids. CDR3 loop: CASSEYKGIYGYTF. The DNA for the CDR3 is TGTGCCAGCAGTGAATACAAGGGGATCTATGGCTACACCTTC.

V is TRBV19 and J is TRBJ1-5; TRBD1 might be the D (5 bases). Trimming pared 6 bases from V and 8 bases from J, leaving 14 bases between. This CDR3 is 13 amino acids long. Germline V CDR1 and CDR2: LNHDA, SQIVND (reference sequence). The CDR3 loop reads CASRIRDFEPQHF. The CDR3 DNA sequence: TGTGCCAGTAGGATCCGGGACTTTGAGCCCCAGCATTTT.

This clone occurred many times. Other DNA sequences in this specimen translate into the identical CDR3. The chain employs TRBV24-1 and TRBJ2-5; TRBD1 agrees at 7 bases. V gave up 4 bases and J gave up 5 bases; unmatched junction bases: 9. The length of the CDR3 is 15 residues. Germline CDR1 is KGHDR and CDR2 is SFDVKD. This chain's CDR3 is CATSDPRQGGETQYF. The CDR3 DNA reads TGTGCCACCAGTGACCCCCGACAGGGCGGGGAGACCCAGTACTTC.

The chain links TRBV5-1 to TRBJ2-3; 7 nucleotides match TRBD2. The CDR3 sequence is 16 residues long. J was trimmed by 2 bases and V by 0 bases; bases with no gene match: 6. Germline loops: CDR1 SGHRS, CDR2 YFSETQ. In nucleotides, the CDR3 is TGCGCCAGCAGCTTGGAGCCTAGCGGAGACACAGATACGCAGTATTTT. This codes for CASSLEPSGDTDTQYF.

The gene calls are TRBV18 and TRBJ1-6; the match to TRBD1 covers 8 bases. There are 14 residues in the CDR3. The trim removed 5 bases at V and 9 bases at J, leaving 6 bases unmatched. In germline, CDR1 is KGHSH, CDR2 LQKENI. CDR3 region: CASSSRTGISPLHF. The CDR3 coding sequence is TGTGCCAGCTCATCCCGGACAGGGATTTCACCCCTCCACTTT.

The chain joins TRBV18 to TRBJ2-3; 11 bases are a match to TRBD2. The J segment lost 4 bases and the V segment lost 2 bases, leaving 2 bases of the junction unmatched. CDR3 length: 15 amino acids. Germline CDR1 reads KGHSH; CDR2 reads LQKENI. CDR3 protein: CASSPTSGSPDTQYF. CDR3 nucleotide sequence: TGTGCCAGCTCACCAACTAGCGGGAGCCCAGATACGCAGTATTTT.

The chain joins TRBV19 to TRBJ1-3; D perhaps matches TRBD1 (5 bases). CDR3 size: 14 residues. The germline V gene has CDR1 LNHDA and CDR2 SQIVND (reference sequence). V shed 5 bases and J shed 0 bases, with 8 bases lying between them. Here the CDR3 DNA reads TGTGCCAGTAGTTACGACAGCTCTGGAAACACCATATATTTT. Encoded protein: CASSYDSSGNTIYF.

This clone has a handful of counts. The DNA of the CDR3 is TGTGCCAGCTCACCCGGGACAGGGGGGAAGACCCAGTACTTC. As protein: CASSPGTGGKTQYF. This sequence joins TRBV18 and TRBJ2-5; 11 bases line up with TRBD1. J was trimmed by 6 bases and V by 3 bases; bases with no gene match: 3. CDR3 size: 14 residues. CDR1 is KGHSH, CDR2 LQKENI, per germline.

V usage is TRBV6-2 or TRBV6-3 and J usage is TRBJ2-2, with 7 bases that match TRBD1. The germline gives CDR1 MNHEY, CDR2 SVGEGT. The CDR3 is 14 residues long. J gave up 4 bases and V 6 bases, and 5 bases lay outside the gene matches. CDR3 DNA: TGTGCCAGCAGCTCGGGACAGTTCACCGGGGAGCTGTTTTTT. Translating gives CASSSGQFTGELFF.

The chain has TRBV20-1 and TRBJ2-7; the D gene is possibly TRBD1 (5 bases). From germline, CDR1 is DFQATT and CDR2 SNEGSKA (reference sequence). V lost 3 bases, J lost 3 bases, and 6 bases lay in between. This CDR3 is built from 11 residues. The CDR3 region is CSARGHYEQYF. CDR3 nucleotide sequence: TGCAGTGCTAGGGGGCACTACGAGCAGTACTTC.

This clone was found once. The junction differs from germline at one of its ends, possibly a read error. V is TRBV6-5 and J is TRBJ1-2; 9 bases are a match to TRBD1. This CDR3 comprises 15 residues. Germline V gene sequence: CDR1 MNHEY, CDR2 SVGAGI. The CDR3 nucleotides are TGTGCCAGCATTTACAGGGGGCTGGTTGTCTATGGCTACACCTTC. Protein product: CASIYRGLVVYGYTF.

This chain uses TRBV7-2 with TRBJ2-3; 9 bases align to TRBD2. This CDR3 is built from 16 residues. In germline, CDR1 is SGHTA, CDR2 FQGNSA. The V segment lost 1 base and the J segment 3 bases; nucleotides outside the gene matches: 5. CDR3 protein: CASSLGGGRATDTQYF. The DNA for the CDR3 is TGTGCCAGCAGCTTAGGCGGCGGGAGGGCAACAGATACGCAGTATTTT.

This chain joins TRBV5-1 and TRBJ2-3; 12 positions match TRBD2. The V segment lost 6 bases and the J segment 3 bases; nucleotides outside the gene matches: 8. This CDR3 has 16 amino acids. Germline V CDR1 and CDR2: SGHRS, YFSETQ. CDR3 protein: CASTRPSGGATDTQYF. In nucleotides, the CDR3 is TGCGCCAGCACCCGACCTAGCGGGGGGGCGACAGATACGCAGTATTTT.

This clone has just one count. This chain links TRBV5-4 with TRBJ2-2; a weak D match, TRBD2 (6 bases). The length of the CDR3 is 15 residues. The germline V and J ends were trimmed by 1 base and 1 base, with 8 bases remaining between them. Germline assignment: CDR1 SGHNT and CDR2 YYREEE (reference sequence). CDR3 in DNA: TGTGCCAGCAGCTTGAACGGGAGGAACACCGGGGAGCTGTTTTTT. Its translation: CASSLNGRNTGELFF.

This clone was recorded once. The chain recombines TRBV10-3 with TRBJ2-1; D unclear. This CDR3 has 15 residues. The germline V gene has CDR1 ENHRY and CDR2 SYGVKD. V was shortened by 0 bases and J by 2 bases, with 8 bases between the two germline ends. CDR3 DNA: TGTGCCATCAGTGAGTCGCCTATCCCCTACAATGAGCAGTTCTTC. Its translation: CAISESPIPYNEQFF.

V usage is TRBV6-5 and J usage is TRBJ1-2; D remains unclear. Germline V gene sequence: CDR1 MNHEY, CDR2 SVGAGI. This CDR3 has 12 residues. The V end was cut by 6 bases, the J end by 3 bases, with 8 bases between. This CDR3 reads CASRALDYGYTF. In DNA form, the CDR3 reads TGTGCCAGCAGGGCCTTGGACTATGGCTACACCTTC.

The J gene is TRBJ1-1, the V gene TRBV3-1 (or the pseudogene TRBV3-2); D uncertain. The length of the CDR3 is 14 residues. V was pared by 1 base and J by 1 base, with 7 bases between. Per the germline V gene, CDR1 is LGHDT and CDR2 is YNNKEL (reference sequence). The CDR3 loop is CASSQVWQNTEAFF. For the CDR3, the DNA is TGTGCCAGCAGCCAAGTGTGGCAGAACACTGAAGCTTTCTTT.

The V call is TRBV5-6, the J call TRBJ1-5; D remains unclear. Trimming cost V 0 bases and J 4 bases, with 11 bases left between them. Germline loops: CDR1 SGHDT, CDR2 YYEEEE. The CDR3 totals 15 residues. The CDR3 is CASSLGTSFNQPQHF. CDR3 in DNA: TGTGCCAGCAGCTTGGGGACTTCTTTTAATCAGCCCCAGCATTTT.

The rearrangement uses TRBV7-9 and TRBJ2-3; D is perhaps TRBD2 (5 bases). In germline, CDR1 is SEHNR, CDR2 FQNEAQ (reference sequence). The CDR3 is made up of 14 amino acids. Trimming stripped 4 bases from V and 6 bases from J, with 14 bases between. CDR3 nucleotides: TGTGCCAGCAGCTCCGTGAGGGCTATGGATACGCAGTATTTT. It is translated as CASSSVRAMDTQYF. Full variable domain (outside the CDR3, taken from reference TRBV7-9 and TRBJ2-3): DTGVSQNPRHKITKRGQNVTFRCDPISEHNRLYWYRQTLGQGPEFLTYFQNEAQLEKSRLLSDRFSAERPKGSFSTLEIQRTEQGDSAMYLCASSSVRAMDTQYFGPGTRLTVL.

The CDR3 here is CASSVVPEGLREKLFF. Here the CDR3 DNA reads TGTGCCAGCAGCGTAGTCCCCGAGGGACTCCGCGAAAAACTGTTTTTT. The J gene is TRBJ1-4, the V gene TRBV9; D perhaps matches TRBD1 (5 bases). This CDR3 has 16 amino acids. V gave up 0 bases and J gave up 8 bases, with 17 bases separating them. Germline V gene sequence: CDR1 SGDLS, CDR2 YYNGEE.

The chain is built from TRBV5-1 and TRBJ2-5; 7 bases agree with TRBD1. CDR1 is SGHRS and CDR2 is YFSETQ in the germline V gene. The CDR3 runs 14 residues. V lost 4 bases, J lost 0 bases, and 3 bases stayed unmatched. For the CDR3, the DNA is TGCGCCAGCAGCGTGACAGGGCACCAAGAGACCCAGTACTTC. Translated, it gives CASSVTGHQETQYF.

V usage is TRBV3-1 (or the pseudogene TRBV3-2) and J usage is TRBJ2-7; 13 nucleotides line up with TRBD2. Germline trimming cut 2 bases from V and 1 base from J; bases unmatched to any gene: 8. The CDR3 runs 18 residues. Germline CDR1 is LGHDT and CDR2 is YNNKEL (reference sequence). The DNA for the CDR3 is TGTGCCAGCAGCCAACCTTATGGACTAGCGGGAGTATCCTACGAGCAGTACTTC. Amino acid sequence: CASSQPYGLAGVSYEQYF.

The J gene is TRBJ2-7, the V gene TRBV10-3, with 7 bases fitting TRBD1. After removal of 8 bases from V and 5 bases from J, the junction contained 18 bases not matched to a gene. The CDR3 loop spans 16 amino acids. Germline CDR1 is ENHRY and CDR2 is SYGVKD. The CDR3 DNA is TGTGCCATCGGGAGTTTACAGGGGATTCGAGGCGACGAGCAGTACTTC. Encoded protein: CAIGSLQGIRGDEQYF.

The genes are TRBV5-1 and TRBJ2-1; 7 bases align to TRBD2. Germline V lookup: CDR1 SGHRS, CDR2 YFSETQ. V shed 4 bases and J 4 bases; nucleotides not matched to a gene: 2. The CDR3 is 13 amino acids. CDR3 coding DNA: TGCGCCAGCAGCCCGGGAGGTTACAATGAGCAGTTCTTC. Protein: CASSPGGYNEQFF.

The rearrangement uses TRBV19 and TRBJ2-3; 7 bases align to TRBD2. V was pared by 8 bases and J by 0 bases, with 2 bases of the junction left unmatched. Germline V gene lookup returns CDR1 LNHDA and CDR2 SQIVND (reference sequence). The CDR3 contains 13 residues. In DNA form, the CDR3 reads TGTGCCAGTCAAGCGGGGAGCACAGATACGCAGTATTTT. Encoded protein: CASQAGSTDTQYF. Combining the CDR3 with reference TRBV19 and TRBJ2-3 gives the whole variable domain DGGITQSPKYLFRKEGQNVTLSCEQNLNHDAMYWYRQDPGQGLRLIYYSQIVNDFQKGDIAEGYSVSREKKESFPLTVTSAQKNPTAFYLCASQAGSTDTQYFGPGTRLTVL.

The chain is built from TRBV11-3 and TRBJ2-3, with TRBD2 as a possible D gene (5 bases). V lost 0 bases, J lost 5 bases, and 18 bases lay in between. Per germline, CDR1 SGHNT and CDR2 YENEEA. The CDR3 loop spans 17 amino acids. The CDR3 protein is CASSLDGELVIGDTQYF. In DNA form, the CDR3 reads TGTGCCAGCAGCTTAGACGGGGAATTAGTAATAGGAGATACGCAGTATTTT.

This chain links TRBV7-9 with TRBJ1-2; no reliable D call. This CDR3 is 12 amino acids long. CDR1 is SEHNR, CDR2 FQNEAQ, per germline (reference sequence). Trimming removed 4 bases at V and 5 bases at J, with 8 bases between. CDR3 sequence (DNA): TGTGCCAGCAGCTCCAGGCCTTATGGCTACACCTTC. Translating gives CASSSRPYGYTF.